The 20 T cell receptor beta chains below were found in one sample sequenced in a study of blood T cells in healthy people across ages. The use of a sample-barcoded 5' primer and a J-beta primer mix characterized a second PCR of about 7 to 12 cycles. TCRdb re-called the 5' RACE reads with MiXCR, one entry per CDR3 protein. The repertoire holds about 1.5 million distinct CDR3 sequences, with 40% to 45% as singletons. Sequencing input: blood. Receptor source: a woman under 30 in good health.

The chain employs TRBV6-6 and TRBJ2-4; D remains ambiguous. The CDR3 is made up of 15 amino acids. Trimming stripped 2 bases from V and 13 bases from J, with 21 bases between. CDR1 is MNHNY, CDR2 SVGAGI, per germline (reference sequence). DNA for the CDR3: TGTGCCAGCAGTTACGAAGGCCCTAATTACAATGAGCAGTACTTC. Protein product: CASSYEGPNYNEQYF.

The J gene is TRBJ1-2, the V gene TRBV6-6; 8 bases are shared with TRBD1. This CDR3 has 13 residues. CDR1 is MNHNY and CDR2 is SVGAGI in the germline V gene (reference sequence). V dropped 7 bases and J dropped 6; count of bases not matched to a gene: 7. The CDR3 nucleotides read TGTGCCAGCACCCAGGACAGGGTGGATGGCTACACCTTC. It is translated as CASTQDRVDGYTF.

The chain couples TRBV12-3 or TRBV12-4 to TRBJ2-1; 7 nucleotides line up with TRBD2. Judging by the DNA end, TRBJ2-7 fits better; the J call may be wrong. This CDR3 comprises 14 residues. CDR3 nucleotide sequence: TGTGCCAGCAGTTTAATGGGGGGAGGGAATGAGCAGTACTTC. It specifies CASSLMGGGNEQYF.

V usage is TRBV20-1 and J usage is TRBJ1-2, with D possibly TRBD1 on 5 matching bases. In germline, CDR1 is DFQATT, CDR2 SNEGSKA (reference sequence). This CDR3 spans 12 amino acids. Trimming pared 3 bases from V and 8 bases from J, leaving 13 bases between. The CDR3 DNA sequence: TGCAGTGCTAGTGTTGGCAGGGCGGGCTACACCTTC. Translating gives CSASVGRAGYTF.

There are a few counts of this clonotype. The chain carries TRBV9 and TRBJ1-2; D unclear. V lost 3 bases, J lost 2 bases, and 14 bases lay in between. Germline V lookup: CDR1 SGDLS, CDR2 YYNGEE. CDR3 length: 15 residues. CDR3 amino acids: CASSAVGGLNYGYTF. In nucleotides, the CDR3 is TGTGCCAGCAGCGCGGTAGGAGGTCTGAACTATGGCTACACCTTC.

This clonotype came up a few times. The chain is built from TRBV29-1 and TRBJ2-7; 10 bases match TRBD2. J was trimmed by 7 bases and V by 5 bases; bases with no gene match: 14. CDR1 is SQVTM, CDR2 ANQGSEA, per germline. The CDR3 runs to 15 residues. The CDR3: CSVSSGRRGGDEQYF. CDR3 coding DNA: TGCAGCGTTTCTAGCGGGAGAAGGGGGGGCGATGAGCAGTACTTC.

This clonotype was found a few times. This rearrangement joins TRBV6-2 or TRBV6-3 to TRBJ2-3; D unclear. The V end lost 2 bases, the J end lost 3 bases, and 9 bases lay between the germline ends. The germline CDR1 and CDR2 sequences are MNHEY and SVGEGT. There are 14 residues in the CDR3. The CDR3 region is CASSYRAPTDTQYF. The DNA for the CDR3 is TGTGCCAGCAGTTACAGGGCCCCAACAGATACGCAGTATTTT.

J is TRBJ2-7 and V is TRBV4-2; D unclear. Germline assignment: CDR1 LGHNA and CDR2 YNFKEQ. The CDR3 is 14 residues long. V was trimmed by 5 bases and J by 1 base, leaving 12 bases between them. The CDR3 loop is CASSSQYRSYEQYF. The CDR3 DNA follows: TGTGCCAGCAGCTCCCAGTACCGGTCCTACGAGCAGTACTTC.

The chain is built from TRBV7-2 and TRBJ2-1; 7 bases match TRBD2. This CDR3 is built from 15 residues. Trimming cost V 8 bases and J 6 bases; bases outside gene matches: 13. CDR1 is SGHTA, CDR2 FQGNSA, per germline. CDR3 coding DNA: TGTGCCAGCCCCTGGGGGGGATACCTAACCAATGAGCAGTTCTTC. It specifies CASPWGGYLTNEQFF.

With regard to this clonotype: Being one base from a much bigger clone, this may be a read error. The CDR3 is CSTLRGTDTQYF. The CDR3 bases are TGCAGTACGCTCCGGGGCACAGATACGCAGTATTTT. The rearrangement joins TRBV20-1 to TRBJ2-3, with D hard to call. In germline, CDR1 is DFQATT, CDR2 SNEGSKA (reference sequence). Trimming removed 8 bases at V and 1 base at J, with 10 bases between. The CDR3 is made up of 12 amino acids.

The chain is built from TRBV28 and TRBJ1-5; 10 nucleotides agree with TRBD1. Trimming at V came to 3 bases and at J to 0 bases, leaving 11 bases not matched to a gene. The germline gives CDR1 MDHEN, CDR2 SYDVKM. This CDR3 is built from 19 residues. The CDR3 nucleotides are TGTGCCAGCAGTTTGGGTACCGGGACAGGGGTTTTTAGCAATCAGCCCCAGCATTTT. It yields the protein CASSLGTGTGVFSNQPQHF.

In this sample, this clonotype turned up a few times. V usage is TRBV29-1 and J usage is TRBJ2-3; D unclear. The CDR3 totals 13 residues. Germline V gene data show CDR1 as SQVTM and CDR2 as ANQGSEA. Trimming took off 4 bases at V and 2 bases at J, with 10 bases between the two ends. In nucleotides, the CDR3 is TGCAGCGTTGGGCGTCAGTTCACAGATACGCAGTATTTT. This sequence encodes CSVGRQFTDTQYF.

This clonotype was seen more than once but under ten times. J is TRBJ2-1 and V is TRBV6-6; D gene uncertain. Trimming stripped 2 bases from V and 6 bases from J, with 8 bases between. The germline gives CDR1 MNHNY, CDR2 SVGAGI (reference sequence). The CDR3 is made up of 13 amino acids. The CDR3 sequence is CASSYQDGNEQFF. DNA for the CDR3: TGTGCCAGCAGTTACCAGGACGGCAATGAGCAGTTCTTC.

The chain couples TRBV12-3 or TRBV12-4 to TRBJ2-4; TRBD1 might be the D (5 bases). The end of the DNA is better explained by TRBJ2-7, so the J call may be wrong. The CDR3 has 16 residues. The CDR3 sequence: CASSLSGFVSIYEQYF. CDR3 DNA sequence: TGTGCCAGCAGTTTGTCAGGGTTTGTATCCATTTACGAGCAGTACTTC.

The rearrangement joins TRBV15 to TRBJ2-1; 8 bases align to TRBD2. Germline V gene lookup returns CDR1 LNHNV and CDR2 YYDKDF (reference sequence). The CDR3 length is 15 residues. Trimming at V came to 5 bases and at J to 6 bases, leaving 9 bases not matched to a gene. The CDR3 sequence: CATSGTRTSSNEQFF. CDR3 DNA: TGTGCCACCAGCGGTACTAGGACTAGCAGCAATGAGCAGTTCTTC.

This clonotype was detected only a few times. V usage is TRBV20-1 and J usage is TRBJ1-5; no clear D gene. V lost 0 bases and J lost 4, with 7 bases in between. The CDR3 is 13 residues long. Germline CDR1 is DFQATT and CDR2 is SNEGSKA (reference sequence). Written as DNA, the CDR3 is TGCAGTGCTAGAGACCTCGATAATCAGCCCCAGCATTTT. Translation gives CSARDLDNQPQHF.

This clonotype has a handful of counts. This rearrangement joins TRBV7-8 to TRBJ2-7, with 7 bases matching TRBD2. V dropped 11 bases and J dropped 0; count of bases not matched to a gene: 7. In germline, CDR1 is SGHVS, CDR2 FQNEAQ. The CDR3 has 13 residues. CDR3 sequence reads: CASSGGISYEQYF. CDR3 coding DNA: TGTGCCTCCTCCGGGGGGATCTCCTACGAGCAGTACTTC.

The chain couples TRBV6-2 or TRBV6-3 to TRBJ1-6; D might be TRBD1 (5 bases). V was pared by 7 bases and J by 8 bases, with 18 bases between. CDR3 length equals 15 residues. CDR1 MNHEY and CDR2 SVGEGT come from the germline V gene. In DNA, the CDR3 is TGTGCCAGCAACACCGCCGGGGCCGTCTATTCACCCCTCCACTTT. Translated, it gives CASNTAGAVYSPLHF.

This clonotype was recorded only once. This chain uses TRBV6-2 or TRBV6-3 with TRBJ2-1, with 9 bases identical to TRBD2. CDR3 length: 14 residues. Trimming cost V 7 bases and J 2 bases; bases outside gene matches: 3. Germline CDR1 MNHEY, CDR2 SVGEGT. The CDR3: CASKGGGAYNEQFF. CDR3 DNA: TGTGCCAGCAAAGGCGGGGGGGCCTACAATGAGCAGTTCTTC.

J is TRBJ1-2 and V is TRBV2; perhaps TRBD1 as D (5 bases). CDR3 length: 14 residues. Germline CDR1 and CDR2: SNHLY and FYNNEI. Trimming cost V 7 bases and J 6 bases, with 18 bases left between them. The CDR3 region has the DNA TGTGCCAGCACGGGCCAGGGCGGAATTGATGGCTACACCTTC. Its translation is CASTGQGGIDGYTF. The full variable domain, completed using reference TRBV2 and TRBJ1-2, is EPEVTQTPSHQVTQMGQEVILRCVPISNHLYFYWYRQILGQKVEFLVSFYNNEISEKSEIFDDQFSVERPDGSNFTLKIRSTKLEDSAMYFCASTGQGGIDGYTFGSGTRLTVV.